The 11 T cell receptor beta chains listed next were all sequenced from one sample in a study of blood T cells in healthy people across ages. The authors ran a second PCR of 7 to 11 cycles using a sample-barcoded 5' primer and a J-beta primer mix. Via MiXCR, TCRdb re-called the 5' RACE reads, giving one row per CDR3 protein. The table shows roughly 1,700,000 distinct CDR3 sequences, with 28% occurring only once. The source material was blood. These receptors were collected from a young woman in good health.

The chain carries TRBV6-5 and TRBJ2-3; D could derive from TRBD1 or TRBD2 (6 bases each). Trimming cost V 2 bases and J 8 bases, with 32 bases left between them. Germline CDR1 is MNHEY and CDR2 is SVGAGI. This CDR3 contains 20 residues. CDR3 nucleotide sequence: TGTGCCAGCAGTTACCTGCAAACGAATTCGGGGGCGAGGATATTTGCTACGCAGTATTTT. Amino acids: CASSYLQTNSGARIFATQYF.

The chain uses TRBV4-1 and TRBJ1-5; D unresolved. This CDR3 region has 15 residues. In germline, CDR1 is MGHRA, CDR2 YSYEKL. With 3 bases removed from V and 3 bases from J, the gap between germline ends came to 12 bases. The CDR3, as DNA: TGCGCCAGCAGCCATGATGGACGGTTCAATCAGCCCCAGCATTTT. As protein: CASSHDGRFNQPQHF.

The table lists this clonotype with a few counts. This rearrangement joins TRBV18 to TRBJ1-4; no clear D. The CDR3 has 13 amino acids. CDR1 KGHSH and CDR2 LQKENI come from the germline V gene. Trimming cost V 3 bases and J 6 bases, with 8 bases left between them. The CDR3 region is CASSPRWDEKLFF. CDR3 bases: TGTGCCAGCTCACCTCGGTGGGATGAAAAACTGTTTTTT.

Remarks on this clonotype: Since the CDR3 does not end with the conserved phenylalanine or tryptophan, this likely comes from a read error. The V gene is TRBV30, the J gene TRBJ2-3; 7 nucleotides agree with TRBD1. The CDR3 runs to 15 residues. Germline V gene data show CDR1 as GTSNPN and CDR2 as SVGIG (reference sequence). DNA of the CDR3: TGTGCCCGGAGTAGCCAGGGGGTAAGCACAGATACGCAGTATTGT. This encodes CARSSQGVSTDTQYC.

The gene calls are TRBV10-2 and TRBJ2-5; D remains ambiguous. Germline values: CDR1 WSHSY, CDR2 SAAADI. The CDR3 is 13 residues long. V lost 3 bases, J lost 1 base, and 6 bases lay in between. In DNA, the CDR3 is TGCGCCAGCAGTGACGGCGGCCAAGAGACCCAGTACTTC. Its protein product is CASSDGGQETQYF.

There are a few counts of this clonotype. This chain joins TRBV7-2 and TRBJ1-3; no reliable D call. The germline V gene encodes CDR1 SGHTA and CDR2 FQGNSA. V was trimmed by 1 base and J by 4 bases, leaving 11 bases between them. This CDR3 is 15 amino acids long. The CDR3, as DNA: TGTGCCAGCAGCTTAGGTCCCGGGCCGGGAAACACCATATATTTT. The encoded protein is CASSLGPGPGNTIYF.

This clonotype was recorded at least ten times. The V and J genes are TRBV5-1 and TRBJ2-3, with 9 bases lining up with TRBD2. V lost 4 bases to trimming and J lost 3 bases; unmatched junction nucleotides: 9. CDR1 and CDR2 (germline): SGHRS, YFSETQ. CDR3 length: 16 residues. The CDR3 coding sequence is TGCGCCAGCAGCGGGACTCTAGCGGGGAATACAGATACGCAGTATTTT. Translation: CASSGTLAGNTDTQYF. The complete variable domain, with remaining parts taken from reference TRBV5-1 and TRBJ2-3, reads KAGVTQTPRYLIKTRGQQVTLSCSPISGHRSVSWYQQTPGQGLQFLFEYFSETQRNKGNFPGRFSGRQFSNSRSEMNVSTLELGDSALYLCASSGTLAGNTDTQYFGPGTRLTVL.

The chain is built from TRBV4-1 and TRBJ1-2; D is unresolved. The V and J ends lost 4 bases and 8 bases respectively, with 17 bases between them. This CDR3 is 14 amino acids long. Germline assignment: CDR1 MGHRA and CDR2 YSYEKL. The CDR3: CASSRGRAMGGYTF. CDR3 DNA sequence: TGCGCCAGCAGCCGCGGACGGGCCATGGGGGGCTACACCTTC.

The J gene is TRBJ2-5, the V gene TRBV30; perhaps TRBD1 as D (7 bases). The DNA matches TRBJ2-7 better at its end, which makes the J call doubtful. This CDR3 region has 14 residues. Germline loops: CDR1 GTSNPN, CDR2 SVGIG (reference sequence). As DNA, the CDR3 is TGTGCCTGGAGTCTAGGAGGGGGCATAGACGAGCAGTACTTC. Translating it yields CAWSLGGGIDEQYF.

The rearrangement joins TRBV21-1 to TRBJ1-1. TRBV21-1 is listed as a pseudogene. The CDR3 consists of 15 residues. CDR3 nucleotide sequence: TGTGCCAGCAGCAGAACCAGTGTGCTGAACACTGAAGCTTTCTTT. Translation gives CASSRTSVLNTEAFF.

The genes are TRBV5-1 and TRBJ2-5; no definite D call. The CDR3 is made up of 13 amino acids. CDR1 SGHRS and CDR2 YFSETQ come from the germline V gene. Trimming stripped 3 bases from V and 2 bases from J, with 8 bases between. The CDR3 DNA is TGCGCCAGCAGCTCCCCTGAACAAGAGACCCAGTACTTC. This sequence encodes CASSSPEQETQYF.